The entry that follows covers one T cell receptor beta chain sequence. The source of the sample is a study of blood T cell repertoires in COVID-19. J lost 6 bases, V lost 1 base, and 11 bases had no gene match. The CDR3 spans 18 residues. Germline assignment: CDR1 SGHRS and CDR2 YFSETQ. Profiling relied on immunoSEQ multiplex PCR, and the TCRdb table lists in-frame clones only, not all of them. The sample lists nearly 400,000 clones; roughly 86% were seen once. The sequenced material came from PBMCs or T cells enriched from blood (not recorded which). The rearrangement joins TRBV5-1 to TRBJ1-6; 9 nucleotides match TRBD1. The TCR comes from a woman aged 25-40 years who had recovered from COVID-19. The CDR3 DNA sequence: TGCGCCAGCAGCTTGTTGTCAGGTGGACAGGGGTTTAATTCACCCCTCCACTTT. It yields the protein CASSLLSGGQGFNSPLHF.